These T cell receptor beta chains were read from a single sample in a study of siplizumab effects on memory and regulatory T cells. Clones were read by immunoSEQ multiplex PCR, and TCRdb kept only the in-frame ones, dropping some. The sample has approximately 100,000 clones; roughly 94% are singletons. The sample taken for sequencing was Tregs sorted from blood. The receptors originated from a human donor in good health. CDR3s include the opening cysteine and the closing phenylalanine or tryptophan. D genes are given only for firm matches. The listing skips clone size in some rows; elsewhere it reads once, few, many or a size class.

>TRBV29-1|TRBJ2-2|TRBD2|NA
TGCAGCGCTCGGGGGACTAGCGGTTTGGTCGGGGAGCTGTTTTTT
CSARGTSGLVGELFF
>TRBV29-1|TRBJ2-1|TRBD2|NA
TGCAGCGTTGTTGGGTTAGGAGGGACTAGCGGGGAGAGTAAGGGTGAGCAGTTCTTC
CSVVGLGGTSGESKGEQFF
>TRBV6-5|TRBJ1-1|TRBD1|NA
TGTGCCAGCAGTTACTTAGGGGGCGCTGAAGCTTTCTTT
CASSYLGGAEAFF
>TRBV11-3|TRBJ2-3|TRBD2|NA
TGTGCCAGCAGCCTTTCGGGTAGCGGGAGGAACACAGATACGCAGTATTTT
CASSLSGSGRNTDTQYF
>TRBV18|TRBJ2-1|TRBD2|NA
TGTGCCAGCTCACCACCTACCGGGACTAGCGTCTACAATGAGCAGTTCTTC
CASSPPTGTSVYNEQFF
>TRBV6-1|TRBJ1-2|NA|NA
TGTGCCAGCACGGCCTATGGCTACACCTTC
CASTAYGYTF
>TRBV5-5|TRBJ2-7|TRBD2|NA
TGTGCCAGCAGCTTGGCATCCCTAGCGGGGGGCTCCTACGAGCAGTACTTC
CASSLASLAGGSYEQYF
>TRBV7-9|TRBJ2-5|NA|NA
TGTGCCAGCAGCTTTATGGGCCAGGAGACCCAGTACTTC
CASSFMGQETQYF
>TRBV6-5|TRBJ2-7|NA|NA
TGTGCCAGCAGTTATCGGCAGTACTACGAGCAGTACTTC
CASSYRQYYEQYF
>TRBV6-4|TRBJ2-1|TRBD2|NA
TGTGCCAGCAGTGATAGGAGGGTAGCGGGTCCTAATGAGCAGTTCTTC
CASSDRRVAGPNEQFF
>TRBV19|TRBJ2-5|NA|NA
TGTGCCAGTAGCGCCTCTACAGGGACCGAGACCCAGTACTTC
CASSASTGTETQYF
>TRBV27|TRBJ2-5|NA|NA
TGTGCCAGCAGTTGGTCCGGGAACAGCCAAGAGACCCAGTACTTC
CASSWSGNSQETQYF
>TRBV7-3|TRBJ2-1|NA|NA
TGTGCCAGCAGCTTAGAGGCCGCGAGGGGCAATGAGCAGTTCTTC
CASSLEAARGNEQFF
>TRBV2|TRBJ2-7|TRBD1|NA
TGTGCCAGCAGGTTGACAGGGGTCTCCGAGCAGTACTTC
CASRLTGVSEQYF
>TRBV19|TRBJ1-5|TRBD1|NA
TGTGCCAGTAGTGTCACTTCGGACAGGTACTTCGATCGGCCCCAGCATTTT
CASSVTSDRYFDRPQHF
>TRBV28|TRBJ2-3|TRBD2|NA
TGTGCCAGCACTAAGCCGGGACTAGCGGAGGGGGGAGATACGCAGTATTTT
CASTKPGLAEGGDTQYF
>TRBV28|TRBJ1-5|NA|NA
TGTGCCAGCAGTACCCTCCCTGGAAATCAGCCCCAGCATTTT
CASSTLPGNQPQHF
>TRBV9|TRBJ2-2|NA|NA
TGTGCCAGCAGCGTAGATCCGGACTATAGCCGGGAGCTGTTTTTT
CASSVDPDYSRELFF
>TRBV4-1|TRBJ2-3|NA|NA
TGCGCCAGCAGCCAAGACAGAACGAGGGATACGCAGTATTTT
CASSQDRTRDTQYF
>TRBV18|TRBJ1-5|NA|NA
TGTGCCAGCTCACCGGGGAATCAGCCCCAGCATTTT
CASSPGNQPQHF
>TRBV19|TRBJ2-1|NA|NA
TGTGCCAGTAGAACAGCAGATGAGCAGTTCTTC
CASRTADEQFF
>TRBV7-6|TRBJ2-2|NA|once
TGTGCCAGCAGCCTGGATCTCCCCACCGGGGAGCTGTTTTTT
CASSLDLPTGELFF
>TRBV5-5|TRBJ2-1|NA|NA
TGTGCCAGCAGCCCTAGCTCCTACAATGAGCAGTTCTTC
CASSPSSYNEQFF
>TRBV11-2|TRBJ2-7|NA|NA
TGTGCCAGCAACACCGTTCCCCGCTACGAGCAGTACTTC
CASNTVPRYEQYF
>TRBV7-9|TRBJ2-3|NA|NA
TGTGCCAGCAGCAGAGGACAGTTCACAGATACGCAGTATTTT
CASSRGQFTDTQYF
>TRBV9|TRBJ2-1|NA|NA
TGTGCCAGCAGCGAACCCGGGAGTTACAATGAGCAGTTCTTC
CASSEPGSYNEQFF
>TRBV5-1|TRBJ2-6|NA|NA
TGCGCCAGCAGCTTGGAATCCGGGGCCAACGTCCTGACTTTC
CASSLESGANVLTF
>TRBV27|TRBJ2-1|TRBD2|NA
TGTGCCAGCAGTTTATTCGCGGGAGGAGGAGAGCAGTTCTTC
CASSLFAGGGEQFF
>TRBV5-1|TRBJ2-5|NA|NA
TGCGCCAGCAGCTTGGACGGGGGAACGTGGCAAGAGACCCAGTACTTC
CASSLDGGTWQETQYF
>TRBV19|TRBJ1-1|NA|NA
TGTGCCAGTACTGGCCACGGGGTCTCAATCACTGAAGCTTTCTTT
CASTGHGVSITEAFF
>TRBV19|TRBJ2-3|TRBD2|NA
TGTGCCACAACCCAGGGACTAGCCACAGATACGCAGTATTTT
CATTQGLATDTQYF
>TRBV2|TRBJ1-4|NA|NA
TGTGCCAGCATCCAGGGAGCGGCTAATGAAAAACTGTTTTTT
CASIQGAANEKLFF
>TRBV5-5|TRBJ1-1|NA|few
TGTGCCAGCAGCTTGGATACTGAAGCTTTCTTT
CASSLDTEAFF
>TRBV19|TRBJ2-7|NA|NA
TGTGCCAGTAGTATAGCACGAGACAGGAATCGTTACGAGCAGTACTTC
CASSIARDRNRYEQYF
>TRBV20-1|TRBJ2-7|TRBD1|NA
TGCAGTACAATACAGGGGTACGAGCAGTACTTC
CSTIQGYEQYF
>TRBV10-1|TRBJ2-2|NA|NA
TGCGCCAGCAGGGATGACCATACCACCGGGGAGCTGTTTTTT
CASRDDHTTGELFF
>TRBV7-6|TRBJ2-5|TRBD1|NA
TGTGCCAGCAGCGTAGGGGACAGCAAGAGGGCCCAGTACTTC
CASSVGDSKRAQYF
>TRBV11-2|TRBJ2-7|TRBD2|NA
TGTGCCAGCAGCTATACTAGCGGGAGCCCCGGGGAGCAGTACTTC
CASSYTSGSPGEQYF
>TRBV27|TRBJ2-7|TRBD2|NA
TGTGCCAGCAGTTCCGGGGCAGCGGGGAGGGAGCAGTACTTC
CASSSGAAGREQYF
>TRBV19|TRBJ2-7|TRBD1|NA
TGTGCCAGTAGCAAGGGACAGGGAGCCTACGAGCAGTACTTC
CASSKGQGAYEQYF
>TRBV5-1|TRBJ1-1|NA|NA
TGCGCCAGCAGCTTTGGGTCAGGATCTCGAGGTCGGAACACTGAAGCTTTCTTT
CASSFGSGSRGRNTEAFF
>TRBV2|TRBJ1-3|NA|NA
TGTGCCAGCAGTGAACGCGGAAACACCATATATTTT
CASSERGNTIYF
>TRBV6-1|TRBJ1-2|NA|NA
TGTGCCAGCTTTTTGAACCGGGGCTATGGCTACACCTTC
CASFLNRGYGYTF
>TRBV19|TRBJ1-3|NA|NA
TGTGCCAGTAGCATCGGTGGTTCTGGAAACACCATATATTTT
CASSIGGSGNTIYF
>TRBV15|TRBJ2-1|NA|NA
TGTGCCACCAGCAGAGTGTCGAGGCCCTACAATGAGCAGTTCTTC
CATSRVSRPYNEQFF
>TRBV27|TRBJ2-1|TRBD2|NA
TGTGCCAGCAGTCAAGGGACTAGATCATACAATGAGCAGTTCTTC
CASSQGTRSYNEQFF
>TRBV27|TRBJ1-1|TRBD1|NA
TGTGCCAGCAGTTTATTGTGGACAGGGGGGAACACTGAAGCTTTCTTT
CASSLLWTGGNTEAFF
>TRBV6-1|TRBJ1-5|NA|NA
TGTGCCAGCAGAATAGCCAGGAGCAATCAGCCCCAGCATTTT
CASRIARSNQPQHF
>TRBV6-5|TRBJ2-7|NA|NA
TGTGCCAGCAGTCGGGAGCAGGACGTTTACTTC
CASSREQDVYF